Here is one TCR beta chain with its context. CTLA-4 blockade with ipilimumab, together with focal radiation, was given to patients with chemo-refractory metastatic non-small-cell lung cancer. Germline V gives CDR1 MDHEN, CDR2 SYDVKM. The junction had 12 bases not matched to a gene; V was cut back by 11 bases and J by 5 bases. The CDR3 totals 14 residues. The data were taken from a study of radiotherapy plus CTLA-4 blockade in lung cancer. The overall study: In roughly 19% of patients, objective responses were seen; around 31% had disease control.

Clones were read by immunoSEQ multiplex PCR, and TCRdb kept only the in-frame ones, dropping some. The sample includes 43,000 or so clones, 55% to 80% of them seen just once. Sequenced material: peripheral blood, taken from a patient treated with radiotherapy plus ipilimumab. V gene TRBV28 combines with J gene TRBJ2-5; 9 bases line up with TRBD2. The receptor was derived from a human donor with non-small cell lung cancer who had a complete response to radiotherapy plus ipilimumab. CDR3 residues: CAAGRREGLETQYF. The CDR3 nucleotides are TGTGCCGCTGGGCGGCGGGAGGGGTTGGAGACCCAGTACTTC.